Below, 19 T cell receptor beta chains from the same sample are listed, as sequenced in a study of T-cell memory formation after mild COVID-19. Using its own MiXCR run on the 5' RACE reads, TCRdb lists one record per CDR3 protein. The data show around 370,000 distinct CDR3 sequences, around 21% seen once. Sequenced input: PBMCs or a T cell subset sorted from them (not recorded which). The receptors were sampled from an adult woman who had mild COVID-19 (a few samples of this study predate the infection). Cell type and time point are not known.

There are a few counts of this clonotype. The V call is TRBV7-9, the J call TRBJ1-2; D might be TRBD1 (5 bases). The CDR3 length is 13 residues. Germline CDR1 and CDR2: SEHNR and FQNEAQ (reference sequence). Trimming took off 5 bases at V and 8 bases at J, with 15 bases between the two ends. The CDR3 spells CASSQTVQEGYTF. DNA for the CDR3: TGTGCCAGCAGCCAGACAGTGCAGGAGGGCTACACCTTC.

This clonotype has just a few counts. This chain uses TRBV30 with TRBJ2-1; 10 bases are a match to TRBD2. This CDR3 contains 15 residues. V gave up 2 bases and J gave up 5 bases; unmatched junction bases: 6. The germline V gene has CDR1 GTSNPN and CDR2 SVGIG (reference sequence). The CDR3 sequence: CAWSTELAGNNEQFF. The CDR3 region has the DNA TGTGCCTGGAGTACCGAACTAGCGGGGAACAATGAGCAGTTCTTC.

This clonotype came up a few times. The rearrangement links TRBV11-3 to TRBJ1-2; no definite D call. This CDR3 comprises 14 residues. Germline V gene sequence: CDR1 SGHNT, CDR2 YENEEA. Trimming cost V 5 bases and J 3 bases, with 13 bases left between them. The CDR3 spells CASSNGGSHYGYTF. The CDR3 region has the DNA TGTGCCAGCAGCAATGGCGGCTCTCACTATGGCTACACCTTC.

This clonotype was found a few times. The CDR3 DNA reads TGTGCCAGCAGCTTAGAAGGGCCGTGGGAGCAGTACTTC. This gives the protein CASSLEGPWEQYF. The rearrangement uses TRBV13 and TRBJ2-7; D unclear. V was clipped by 1 base and J by 7 bases, with 11 bases between them. The V gene's germline CDR1 is PRHDT and CDR2 FYEKMQ (reference sequence). There are 13 residues in the CDR3.

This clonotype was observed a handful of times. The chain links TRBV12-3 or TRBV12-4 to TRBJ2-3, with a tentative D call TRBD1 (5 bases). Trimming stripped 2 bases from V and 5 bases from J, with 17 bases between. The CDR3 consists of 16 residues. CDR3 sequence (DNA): TGTGCCAGCAGTTTAAACAGGCGACGAAGCCAAGATACGCAGTATTTT. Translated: CASSLNRRRSQDTQYF.

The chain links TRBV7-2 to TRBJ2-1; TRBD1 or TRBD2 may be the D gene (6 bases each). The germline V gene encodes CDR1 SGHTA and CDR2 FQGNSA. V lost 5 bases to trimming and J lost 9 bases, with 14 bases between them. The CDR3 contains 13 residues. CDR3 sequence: CASSRSGAGEQFF. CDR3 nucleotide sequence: TGTGCCAGCAGCCGGTCGGGGGCCGGTGAGCAGTTCTTC.

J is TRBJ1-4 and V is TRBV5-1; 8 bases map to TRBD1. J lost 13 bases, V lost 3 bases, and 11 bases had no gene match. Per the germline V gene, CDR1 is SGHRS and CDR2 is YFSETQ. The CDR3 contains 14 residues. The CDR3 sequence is CASSSGDRGKRLFF. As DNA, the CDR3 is TGCGCCAGCAGCTCCGGTGACAGGGGAAAGAGACTGTTTTTT.

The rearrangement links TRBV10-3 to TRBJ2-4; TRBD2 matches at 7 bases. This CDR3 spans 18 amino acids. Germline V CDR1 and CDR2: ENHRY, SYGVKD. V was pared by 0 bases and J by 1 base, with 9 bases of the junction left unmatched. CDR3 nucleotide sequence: TGTGCCATCAGTGAGTCGGGGGGGACTACAGTGGCCAAAAACATTCAGTACTTC. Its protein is CAISESGGTTVAKNIQYF.

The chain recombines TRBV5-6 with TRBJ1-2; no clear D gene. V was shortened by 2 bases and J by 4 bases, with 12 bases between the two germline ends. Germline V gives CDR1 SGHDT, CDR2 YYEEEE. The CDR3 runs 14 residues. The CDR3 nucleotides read TGTGCCAGCAGCTTAGGCGAGTGGGCCTATGGCTACACCTTC. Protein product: CASSLGEWAYGYTF.

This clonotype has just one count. The CDR3 loop reads CASSQLRDRGRTGYTF. The CDR3 coding sequence is TGTGCCAGCAGCCAACTCCGAGACAGGGGTCGGACTGGCTACACCTTC. This chain joins TRBV14 and TRBJ1-2; 8 bases agree with TRBD1. V lost 2 bases and J lost 7; bases outside the gene matches: 12. Looked up from germline, CDR1 is SGHDN and CDR2 is FVKESK. The CDR3 spans 16 residues.

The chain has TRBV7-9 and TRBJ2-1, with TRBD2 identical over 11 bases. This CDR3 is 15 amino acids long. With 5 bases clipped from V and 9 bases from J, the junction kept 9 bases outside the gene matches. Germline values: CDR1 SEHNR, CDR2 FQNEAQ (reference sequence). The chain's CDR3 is CASSAPGLAVTEQFF. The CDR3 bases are TGTGCCAGCAGCGCACCGGGACTAGCGGTCACTGAGCAGTTCTTC.

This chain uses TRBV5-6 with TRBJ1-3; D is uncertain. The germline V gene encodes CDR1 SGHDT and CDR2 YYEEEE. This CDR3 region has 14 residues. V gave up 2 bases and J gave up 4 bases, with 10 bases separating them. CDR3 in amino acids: CASSFGDMGNTIYF. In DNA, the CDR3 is TGTGCCAGCAGCTTCGGGGATATGGGAAACACCATATATTTT. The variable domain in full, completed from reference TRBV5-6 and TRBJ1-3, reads DAGVTQSPTHLIKTRGQQVTLRCSPKSGHDTVSWYQQALGQGPQFIFQYYEEEERQRGNFPDRFSGHQFPNYSSELNVNALLLGDSALYLCASSFGDMGNTIYFGEGSWLTVV.

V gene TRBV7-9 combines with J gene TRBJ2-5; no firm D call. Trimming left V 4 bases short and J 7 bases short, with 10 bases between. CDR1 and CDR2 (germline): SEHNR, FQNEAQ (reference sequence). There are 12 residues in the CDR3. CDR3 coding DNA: TGTGCCAGCAGCTCCACGTCCGGGACCCAGTACTTC. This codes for CASSSTSGTQYF.

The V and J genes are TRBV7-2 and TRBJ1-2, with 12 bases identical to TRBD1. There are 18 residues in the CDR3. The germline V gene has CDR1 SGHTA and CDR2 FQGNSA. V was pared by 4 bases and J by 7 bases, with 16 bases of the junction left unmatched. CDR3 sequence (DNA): TGTGCCAGCAGCTCTCCACCAGGGGACAGGGGGCGATTGGGTGGCTACACCTTC. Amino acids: CASSSPPGDRGRLGGYTF.

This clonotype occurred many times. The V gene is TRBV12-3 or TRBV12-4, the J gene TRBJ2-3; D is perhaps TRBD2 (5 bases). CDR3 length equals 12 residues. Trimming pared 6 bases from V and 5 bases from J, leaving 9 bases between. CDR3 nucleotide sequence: TGTGCCAGCAGCTTCGAGGGAGATACGCAGTATTTT. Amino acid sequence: CASSFEGDTQYF.

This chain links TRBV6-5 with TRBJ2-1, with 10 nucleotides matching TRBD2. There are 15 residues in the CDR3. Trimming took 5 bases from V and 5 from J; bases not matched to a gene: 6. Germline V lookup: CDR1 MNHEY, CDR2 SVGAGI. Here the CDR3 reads CASSTGLARHNEQFF. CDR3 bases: TGTGCCAGCAGTACGGGACTAGCGAGACACAATGAGCAGTTCTTC.

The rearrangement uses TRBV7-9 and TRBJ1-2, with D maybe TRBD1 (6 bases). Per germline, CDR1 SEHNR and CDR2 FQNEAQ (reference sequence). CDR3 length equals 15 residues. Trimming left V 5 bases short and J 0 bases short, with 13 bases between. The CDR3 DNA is TGTGCCAGCAGCGCGAGACAGGTCCCTAACTATGGCTACACCTTC. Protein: CASSARQVPNYGYTF.

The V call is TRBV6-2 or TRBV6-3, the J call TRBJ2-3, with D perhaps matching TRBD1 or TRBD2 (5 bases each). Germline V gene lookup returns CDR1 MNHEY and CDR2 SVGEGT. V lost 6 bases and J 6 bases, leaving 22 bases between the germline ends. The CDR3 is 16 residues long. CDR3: CASRRSGRQLSDTQYF. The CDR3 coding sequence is TGTGCCAGCAGACGGTCGGGACGGCAACTTTCGGATACGCAGTATTTT.

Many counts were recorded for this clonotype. CDR3 nucleotide sequence: TGTGCCAGCAGCCCGACTCAGCGGTTATCGTACAATGAGCAGTTCTTC. Protein product: CASSPTQRLSYNEQFF. V gene TRBV3-1 combines with J gene TRBJ2-1; D possibly corresponds to TRBD2 (5 bases). The V gene lost 4 bases and the J gene lost 4 bases, with 17 bases spanning the gap. The germline V gene encodes CDR1 LGHDT and CDR2 YNNKEL (reference sequence). CDR3 length: 16 amino acids.